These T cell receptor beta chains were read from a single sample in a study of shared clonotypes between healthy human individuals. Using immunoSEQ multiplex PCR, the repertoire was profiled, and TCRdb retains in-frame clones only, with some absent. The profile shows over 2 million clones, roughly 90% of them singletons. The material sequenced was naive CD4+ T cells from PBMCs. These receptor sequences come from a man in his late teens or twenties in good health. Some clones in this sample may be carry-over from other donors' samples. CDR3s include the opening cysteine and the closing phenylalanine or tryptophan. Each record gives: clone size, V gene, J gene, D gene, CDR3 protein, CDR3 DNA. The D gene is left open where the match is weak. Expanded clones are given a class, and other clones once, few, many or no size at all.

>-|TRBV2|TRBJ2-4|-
CASSEARGQGLTKNIQYF
TGTGCCAGCAGTGAAGCGCGGGGTCAGGGATTAACCAAAAACATTCAGTACTTC
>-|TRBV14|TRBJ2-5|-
CASSQARASKGETQYF
TGTGCCAGCAGCCAAGCCAGAGCGTCGAAAGGGGAGACCCAGTACTTC
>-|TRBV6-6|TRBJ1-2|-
CASSSPGRTFYTF
TGTGCCAGCAGTTCACCCGGGCGGACCTTTTACACCTTC
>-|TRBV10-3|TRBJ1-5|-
CAISESQGTPQHF
TGTGCCATCAGTGAGTCTCAGGGGACGCCCCAGCATTTT
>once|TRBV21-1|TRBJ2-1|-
CASSPDALSYNEQFF
TGTGCCAGCTCTCCGGACGCATTGTCCTACAATGAGCAGTTCTTC
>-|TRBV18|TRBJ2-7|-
CASSPDFYEQYF
TGTGCCAGCTCACCAGATTTCTACGAGCAGTACTTC
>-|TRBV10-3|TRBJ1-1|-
CAISERDSTEAFF
TGTGCCATCAGTGAGCGTGATAGCACTGAAGCTTTCTTT
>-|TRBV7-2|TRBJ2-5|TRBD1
CASSLTGTGGQETQYF
TGTGCCAGCAGCTTAACCGGGACAGGGGGACAAGAGACCCAGTACTTC
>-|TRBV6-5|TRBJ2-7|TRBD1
CASSRATGGEQYF
TGTGCCAGCAGTCGAGCCACAGGGGGCGAGCAGTACTTC
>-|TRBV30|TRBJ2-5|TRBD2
CASGGLAGQETQYF
TGTGCCTCCGGGGGACTAGCGGGACAAGAGACCCAGTACTTC
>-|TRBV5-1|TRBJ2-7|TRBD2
CASSLRTGPPGVAGVFYEQYF
TGCGCCAGCAGCTTGCGAACAGGACCTCCAGGCGTAGCGGGAGTTTTTTACGAGCAGTACTTC
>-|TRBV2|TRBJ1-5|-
CASSGGRGPLPQHF
TGTGCCAGCAGTGGAGGCAGAGGCCCCCTTCCCCAGCATTTT
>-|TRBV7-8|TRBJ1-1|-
CASSWKTGIGFMNTEAFF
TGTGCCAGCAGCTGGAAGACAGGAATCGGGTTTATGAACACTGAAGCTTTCTTT
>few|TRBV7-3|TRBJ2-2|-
CASSVGLATGELFF
TGTGCCAGCAGCGTTGGACTGGCGACCGGGGAGCTGTTTTTT
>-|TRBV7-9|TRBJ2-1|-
CASSLVGISEQFF
TGTGCCAGCAGCTTAGTAGGGATTAGCGAGCAGTTCTTC
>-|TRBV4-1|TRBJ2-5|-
CASSQDLGQETQYF
TGCGCCAGCAGCCAAGATCTAGGACAAGAGACCCAGTACTTC
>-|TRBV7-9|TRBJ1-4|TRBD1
CASSSDRRNEKLFF
TGTGCCAGCAGCTCGGACAGGCGTAATGAAAAACTGTTTTTT
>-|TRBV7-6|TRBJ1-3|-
CASSLTAGNTIYF
TGTGCCAGCAGCCTGACAGCTGGAAACACCATATATTTT
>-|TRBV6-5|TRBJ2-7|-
CATPLWAYEQYF
TGTGCCACCCCCCTTTGGGCGTACGAGCAGTACTTC
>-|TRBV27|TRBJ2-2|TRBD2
CASKGASGRVSPVSPGELFF
TGTGCCAGCAAGGGTGCTAGCGGGAGGGTGTCCCCAGTCTCCCCCGGGGAGCTGTTTTTT
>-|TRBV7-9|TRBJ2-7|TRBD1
CASSLGSAGGPYEQYF
TGTGCCAGCAGCTTAGGGTCGGCAGGGGGCCCGTACGAGCAGTACTTC
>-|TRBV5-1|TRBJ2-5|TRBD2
CASRWGTSGSNQGETQYF
TGCGCCAGCAGATGGGGGACTAGCGGGAGCAACCAAGGTGAGACCCAGTACTTC
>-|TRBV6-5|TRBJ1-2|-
CASSLTVTNYGYTF
TGTGCCAGCAGCCTTACAGTTACTAACTATGGCTACACCTTC
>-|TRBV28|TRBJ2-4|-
CASSSGQYLAKNIQYF
TGTGCCAGCAGTTCCGGACAGTACCTAGCCAAAAACATTCAGTACTTC
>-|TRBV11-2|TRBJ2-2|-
CASSLVLVDTGELFF
TGTGCCAGCAGCTTAGTGTTGGTGGACACCGGGGAGCTGTTTTTT
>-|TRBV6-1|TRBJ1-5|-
CASSEAGWGRPQHF
TGTGCCAGCAGTGAAGCGGGATGGGGTCGGCCCCAGCATTTT
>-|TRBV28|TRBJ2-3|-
CASNPSPRSTDTQYF
TGTGCCAGCAACCCCTCGCCTAGAAGCACAGATACGCAGTATTTT
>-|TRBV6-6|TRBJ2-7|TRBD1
CASSYTPGQGVEQYF
TGTGCCAGCAGTTACACCCCGGGACAGGGAGTCGAGCAGTACTTC
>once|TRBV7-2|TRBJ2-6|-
CASKQAGANVLTF
TGTGCCAGCAAGCAAGCTGGGGCCAACGTCCTGACTTTC
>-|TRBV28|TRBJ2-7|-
CASSPWVGSSYEQYF
TGTGCCAGCAGTCCCTGGGTCGGGAGCTCCTACGAGCAGTACTTC
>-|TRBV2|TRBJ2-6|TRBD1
CASSRQGTGANVLTF
TGTGCCAGCAGTAGACAGGGGACCGGGGCCAACGTCCTGACTTTC
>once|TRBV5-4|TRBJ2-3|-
CASTPPGKGDADTQYF
TGTGCCAGCACCCCGCCGGGGAAGGGGGATGCAGATACGCAGTATTTT
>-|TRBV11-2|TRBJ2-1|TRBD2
CATAGRSYNEQFF
TGTGCCACTGCCGGGAGGTCCTACAATGAGCAGTTCTTC
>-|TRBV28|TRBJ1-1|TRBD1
CASTPSDRGNTEAFF
TGTGCCAGCACCCCCTCGGACAGGGGGAACACTGAAGCTTTCTTT
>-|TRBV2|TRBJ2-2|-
CASSNRATGELFF
TGTGCCAGCAGCAACAGGGCCACCGGGGAGCTGTTTTTT
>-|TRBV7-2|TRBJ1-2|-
CASSLLPGDGYTF
TGTGCCAGCAGCTTATTGCCAGGGGATGGCTACACCTTC
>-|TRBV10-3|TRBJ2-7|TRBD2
CAHSGLAGDEQYF
TGTGCCCATTCCGGGCTAGCGGGAGACGAGCAGTACTTC
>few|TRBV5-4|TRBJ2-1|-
CASSLVDWDTEQFF
TGTGCCAGCAGCTTAGTGGACTGGGACACTGAGCAGTTCTTC
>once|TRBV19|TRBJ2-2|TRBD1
CASSIRQGRSGELFF
TGTGCCAGTAGTATTCGACAGGGCAGGAGCGGGGAGCTGTTTTTT
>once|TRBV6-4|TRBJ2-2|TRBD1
CASSQDRTGELFF
TGTGCCAGCAGTCAGGACAGGACCGGGGAGCTGTTTTTT
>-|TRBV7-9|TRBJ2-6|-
CASEKGANVLTF
TGTGCCTCCGAGAAGGGGGCCAACGTCCTGACTTTC
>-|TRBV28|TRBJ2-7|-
CASTSIGYSYEQYF
TGTGCCAGCACCTCAATCGGTTACTCCTACGAGCAGTACTTC
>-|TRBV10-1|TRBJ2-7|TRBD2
CASSESAGGPYEQYF
TGCGCCAGCAGTGAGTCCGCGGGGGGCCCCTACGAGCAGTACTTC
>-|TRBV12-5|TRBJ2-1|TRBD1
CASGLGGDRGPYNEQFF
TGTGCTAGTGGTTTGGGCGGAGACAGGGGCCCCTACAATGAGCAGTTCTTC
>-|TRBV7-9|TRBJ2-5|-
CASSFSRETQYF
TGTGCCAGCAGCTTTTCCAGAGAGACCCAGTACTTC
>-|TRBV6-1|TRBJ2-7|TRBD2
CASSFTSGYEQYF
TGTGCCAGCAGCTTCACTAGCGGCTACGAGCAGTACTTC